This TCR beta chain originates from a study of beta chain features in type 1 diabetes. Expressed TCRB transcripts were sequenced because the entire RNA isolate underwent reverse transcription. About 1 million reads, on average, came from each of the stem cell-like memory T cell samples. Libraries were prepared by immunoSEQ multiplex PCR; TCRdb keeps only in-frame clonotypes and omits some of them. This repertoire shows about 16,000 clones, roughly 56% found once; its top ten account for less than 0.55%. This clone has just a few counts. Per the germline V gene, CDR1 is KGHSH and CDR2 is LQKENI. V was pared by 3 bases and J by 1 base, with 5 bases of the junction left unmatched. CDR3 length: 16 residues.

Material: stem cell memory CD4+ T cells from blood. The chain links TRBV18 to TRBJ2-5; 10 bases agree with TRBD2. The TCR comes from a young woman in good health. CDR3 sequence (DNA): TGTGCCAGCTCACCTAGCTTAGCGGGAGGCCAAGAGACCCAGTACTTC. It encodes CASSPSLAGGQETQYF.